The clone carrying this T cell receptor beta chain was observed once. Method: immunoSEQ multiplex PCR; TCRdb's copy keeps in-frame clones and lacks some. This sample has 15,000 to 20,000 clones, with under 90% found just once. Unmatched junction bases numbered 8, after V lost 4 bases and J lost 7 bases. CDR1 is KGHDR and CDR2 is SFDVKD in the germline V gene. CDR3 length: 14 amino acids. This sample stems from a study of control samples from healthy donors and cancer patients. V and J are TRBV24-1 and TRBJ1-2; 7 nucleotides line up with TRBD1. This receptor was obtained from a woman aged 65 to 85 with lung cancer. The source material was PBMCs. The CDR3 sequence: CATSDLDRVSGYTF. In DNA form, the CDR3 reads TGTGCCACCAGTGACCTTGACAGGGTGTCTGGCTACACCTTC.